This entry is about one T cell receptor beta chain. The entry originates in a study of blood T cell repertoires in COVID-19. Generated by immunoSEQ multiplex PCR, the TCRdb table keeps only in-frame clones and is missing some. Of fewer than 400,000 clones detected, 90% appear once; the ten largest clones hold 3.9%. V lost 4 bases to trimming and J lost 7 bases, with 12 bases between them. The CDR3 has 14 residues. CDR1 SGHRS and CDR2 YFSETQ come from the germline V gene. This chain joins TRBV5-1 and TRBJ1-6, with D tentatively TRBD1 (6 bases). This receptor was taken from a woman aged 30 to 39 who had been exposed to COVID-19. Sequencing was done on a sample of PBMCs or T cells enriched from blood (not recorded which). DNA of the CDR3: TGCGCCAGCAGCCCGGGACACGCAAATTCACCCCTCCACTTT. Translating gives CASSPGHANSPLHF.